What follows are 7 T cell receptor beta chains derived from one specimen sequenced in a study of a mutant IDH1 vaccine in newly diagnosed glioma (dated by TCRdb to the early 2020s). Taken with the paper, the label for time point translates to: baseline, week 1 (first vaccination visit). The treatment or condition label, as the study defines it: pre-vaccination baseline after standard-of-care therapy. Library method: the immunoSEQ multiplex PCR assay. Imported from immuneACCESS, the table was reduced by TCRdb to in-frame sequences with V and J called. These copies leave out some clones; in studies compared against another copy, an unresolved V gene accounts for under half, and the cause of the remainder is not known. Within this sample are 55,000 to 70,000 clones, with more than 65% of them counted one time only. More than 6.5% of the sample is taken by the ten largest. The sample here was PBMCs, taken from a glioma patient treated with radiotherapy, temozolomide or both. Every receptor here comes from a middle-aged man with glioma.

CDR3 sequence (DNA): TGTGCCAGCAGCTTTGGACAGCCCCGGAGCTCCTATAATTCACCCCTCCACTTT. Protein sequence: CASSFGQPRSSYNSPLHF. The gene calls are TRBV5-5 and TRBJ1-6; tentatively, D is TRBD1 (6 bases). The CDR3 is 18 residues long. Germline V gives CDR1 SGHKS, CDR2 YYEKEE (reference sequence). V lost 2 bases and J 0 bases, leaving 15 bases between the germline ends.

The chain has TRBV18 and TRBJ1-1, with D unclear. The CDR3 extends over 14 amino acids. Per the germline V gene, CDR1 is KGHSH and CDR2 is LQKENI. Trimming left V 3 bases short and J 0 bases short, with 8 bases between. The CDR3 DNA is TGTGCCAGCTCACCCGTCACCTTGAACACTGAAGCTTTCTTT. This gives the protein CASSPVTLNTEAFF. The variable domain in full, with the rest retrieved from reference TRBV18 and TRBJ1-1, is NAGVMQNPRHLVRRRGQEARLRCSPMKGHSHVYWYRQLPEEGLKFMVYLQKENIIDESGMPKERFSAEFPKEGPSILRIQQVVRGDSAAYFCASSPVTLNTEAFFGQGTRLTVV.

The chain employs TRBV13 and TRBJ2-4; 10 bases align to TRBD2. V shed 4 bases, J shed 0 bases, and the junction held 6 bases outside the gene matches. Germline V gives CDR1 PRHDT, CDR2 FYEKMQ (reference sequence). The CDR3 spans 17 residues. CDR3 DNA sequence: TGTGCCAGCAGCTCCCAAACTAGCGGGGCAGCCAAAAACATTCAGTACTTC. It encodes CASSSQTSGAAKNIQYF.

This clone showed up just a few times. The V gene is TRBV29-1, the J gene TRBJ1-5; 9 bases align to TRBD1. V was clipped by 5 bases and J by 4 bases; unmatched bases: 3. Germline V gives CDR1 SQVTM, CDR2 ANQGSEA. The CDR3 is 13 residues long. The CDR3 loop is CSVRTGENQPQHF. The CDR3 bases are TGCAGCGTTAGGACAGGGGAGAATCAGCCCCAGCATTTT.

J is TRBJ1-3 and V is TRBV6-5; D remains ambiguous. V was shortened by 2 bases and J by 0 bases, with 5 bases between the two germline ends. Per the germline V gene, CDR1 is MNHEY and CDR2 is SVGAGI. The CDR3 totals 14 residues. The DNA of the CDR3 is TGTGCCAGCAGTTACAAGAGCTCTGGAAACACCATATATTTT. Translation: CASSYKSSGNTIYF.

V is TRBV7-8 and J is TRBJ2-2; the D call may be TRBD1 or TRBD2 (5 bases each). The CDR3 covers 15 residues. Germline assignment: CDR1 SGHVS and CDR2 FQNEAQ. V dropped 1 base and J dropped 6 bases, with 12 bases sitting between them. The CDR3 nucleotides are TGTGCCAGCAGCTTAGTCGGGGCCGGGGCCGGGGAGCTGTTTTTT. Its protein is CASSLVGAGAGELFF.

This clone is medium-sized in the sample. The CDR3 DNA is TGTGCCTGGAATATGAACACTGAAGCTTTCTTT. Its protein product is CAWNMNTEAFF. This chain uses TRBV30 with TRBJ1-1, with D hard to call. Germline-derived CDR1 and CDR2 are GTSNPN and SVGIG (reference sequence). The CDR3 runs to 11 residues. V was shortened by 4 bases and J by 0 bases, with 3 bases between the two germline ends.